The 4 T cell receptor beta chains below were found in one sample sequenced in a study of shared T cell receptors in the human thymus. TCRdb's copy holds only in-frame clones and misses some; the assay was immunoSEQ multiplex PCR. The table has hundreds of thousands of clones, around 87% seen once; the top ten hold just under 0.0095%. The sample was also reused in another study, on human thymus T cells.

Sequenced input: thymocytes. Receptors originate from a boy younger than two with a congenital heart defect.

The J gene is TRBJ2-3, the V gene TRBV5-1; TRBD1 matches 7 bases. This CDR3 comprises 18 residues. CDR1 and CDR2 from the germline V gene are SGHRS and YFSETQ. The ends lost 4 bases at V and 4 bases at J; junction bases unmatched: 18. CDR3 in amino acids: CASSPRDSRVLFPDTQYF. DNA for the CDR3: TGCGCCAGCAGCCCACGGGACAGTAGAGTTTTATTCCCAGATACGCAGTATTTT. Together with reference TRBV5-1 and TRBJ2-3, the CDR3 gives the full variable domain: KAGVTQTPRYLIKTRGQQVTLSCSPISGHRSVSWYQQTPGQGLQFLFEYFSETQRNKGNFPGRFSGRQFSNSRSEMNVSTLELGDSALYLCASSPRDSRVLFPDTQYFGPGTRLTVL.

CDR3 protein: CSVVNFVGVGSYEQYF. CDR3 nucleotides: TGCAGCGTTGTAAACTTCGTGGGAGTAGGATCCTACGAGCAGTACTTC. The V gene is TRBV29-1, the J gene TRBJ2-7, with D tentatively TRBD2 (5 bases). CDR1 SQVTM and CDR2 ANQGSEA come from the germline V gene. The CDR3 has 16 amino acids. V lost 4 bases, J lost 1 base, and 20 bases lay in between.

The V gene is TRBV5-1, the J gene TRBJ2-7, with TRBD1 matching 9 bases. The ends lost 4 bases at V and 4 bases at J; junction bases unmatched: 9. Germline values: CDR1 SGHRS, CDR2 YFSETQ. This CDR3 spans 15 amino acids. CDR3: CASSARQGGSYEQYF. For the CDR3, the DNA is TGCGCCAGCAGCGCCCGACAGGGGGGAAGTTACGAGCAGTACTTC. Complete variable domain (other parts from reference TRBV5-1 and TRBJ2-7): KAGVTQTPRYLIKTRGQQVTLSCSPISGHRSVSWYQQTPGQGLQFLFEYFSETQRNKGNFPGRFSGRQFSNSRSEMNVSTLELGDSALYLCASSARQGGSYEQYFGPGTRLTVT.

This rearrangement joins TRBV5-1 to TRBJ2-5, with D possibly TRBD2 on 5 matching bases. CDR1 and CDR2 (germline): SGHRS, YFSETQ. CDR3 length: 15 amino acids. V was clipped by 0 bases and J by 0 bases, with 9 bases between them. CDR3 in DNA: TGCGCCAGCAGCTTGGAGAAGGGAGACCAAGAGACCCAGTACTTC. This translates into CASSLEKGDQETQYF.